The sequence of this T cell receptor (beta chain) was determined in a study of blood T cell repertoires in COVID-19 (TCRdb year 2020). Notes on the research overall: The collaborator samples originated in the United States, Italy and Spain and spanned the acute and convalescent phases of COVID-19. The material from the prospective study consisted of cDNA or gDNA derived from T cells, B-cell-depleted T cells, or PBMCs. Where available, HLA class I and class II types were obtained from metadata supplied by the sample provider rather than from assay-based typing. The repertoires were released in a freely available public database intended as a resource for research on the immune response to SARS-CoV-2. Sample metadata almost always included a de-identified subject ID, COVID-19 status, age in years and sex. The samples were drawn from two sources: the first 160 participants of the ongoing ImmuneRACE study, and fewer than 1,500 subjects contributed by 6 global collaborators. Subjects who had been exposed to COVID-19, were actively infected with it, or had recovered from it provided the deeply sampled blood TCRbeta repertoires that made up the dataset. Summary of the overall study and its limitations: Clinical and demographic metadata were provided uncurated, with the amount varying by source and participant.

CDR1 and CDR2 (ENHRY, SYGVKD) derive from the germline V gene. Including cysteine and phenylalanine, the CDR3 has 15 amino acids. Just the 45-base CDR3 DNA is kept, in frame starting at base 1. V is clipped by 0 bases and J by 5 bases, and the sequence between their germline boundaries is 13 bases long. Whole blood was collected in K2EDTA tubes by collaborating institutions according to the institutions' own protocols. For TCRbeta analysis, collaborators shipped samples as frozen whole blood, isolated PBMCs, or DNA extracted from either of those sample types. TCRbeta CDR3 regions were amplified from genomic DNA by means of the immunoSEQ Assay, a bias-controlled multiplex PCR. In the authors' own workflow: Within the assay, amplification of reference gene primers was used to estimate how many nucleated cells each sample contained. To quantify the absolute abundance of each unique TCRbeta CDR3 rearrangement, sequence reads were collapsed and filtered. Productive Simpson clonality was computed per sample as the square root of Simpson's diversity index over productive rearrangements. Imported from immuneACCESS, the table was reduced by TCRdb to in-frame sequences with V and J called. These copies leave out some clones; in studies compared against another copy, an unresolved V gene accounts for under half, and the cause of the remainder is not known. Clone size and the V and J calls come from that table; the DNA yielded D and trimming. Recorded for this sample are about 140,000 clones; around 78% of them occurred a single time. The top ten hold 4.5% of the sample.

With regard to this clone: Its antigen remains undetermined. The record has no base qualities; no much larger clone is one base away.

The material sequenced was peripheral blood. The chain uses TRBV10-3 and TRBJ1-1; the D gene cannot be named for sure. This receptor was identified in an elderly woman with active or convalescent COVID-19. The nucleotides read TGTGCCATCAGTGAGTCGGGCAGGAAGGTTACTGAAGCTTTCTTT. Its protein is CAISESGRKVTEAFF.